In its sample, the clone carrying this T cell receptor beta chain was seen a few times. The antigen remains undetermined. The germline V and J ends were trimmed by 0 bases and 9 bases, with 18 bases remaining between them. Germline CDR1 LNHDA, CDR2 SQIVND (reference sequence). This CDR3 contains 16 residues. The data were taken from a study of regulatory T cells in long-lasting Graves disease. Study outcomes and limitations: Persistent Graves' patients showed a TCR diversity that was lower than that of newly diagnosed ones.

The time point was: newly diagnosed GD, antithyroid drugs for less than 3 months. With RNA extracted from PBMCs as input, the TCR library was made. Relying on iRepertoire HTBI primers and Arm-PCR of CDR3 regions, the team built TCR beta libraries. MiXCR was run by TCRdb on the multiplex PCR reads, yielding one entry per CDR3 protein. The repertoire holds fewer than 650,000 distinct CDR3 sequences, more than 15% seen once, with around 12% in the top ten. These sequences were also reported in another study, on T cells in Graves' hyperthyroidism and ophthalmopathy.

The chain joins TRBV19 to TRBJ1-5, with a possible D match to TRBD1 (6 bases). The TCR sequence derives from a man younger than 35 with Graves disease. The sequencing used peripheral blood mononuclear cells (PBMCs), collected at new diagnosis, from a patient treated with antithyroid drugs. The CDR3 sequence is CASSIDSRQAPRPQHF. In nucleotides, the CDR3 is TGTGCCAGTAGTATAGATTCCCGACAGGCTCCCAGGCCCCAGCATTTT.